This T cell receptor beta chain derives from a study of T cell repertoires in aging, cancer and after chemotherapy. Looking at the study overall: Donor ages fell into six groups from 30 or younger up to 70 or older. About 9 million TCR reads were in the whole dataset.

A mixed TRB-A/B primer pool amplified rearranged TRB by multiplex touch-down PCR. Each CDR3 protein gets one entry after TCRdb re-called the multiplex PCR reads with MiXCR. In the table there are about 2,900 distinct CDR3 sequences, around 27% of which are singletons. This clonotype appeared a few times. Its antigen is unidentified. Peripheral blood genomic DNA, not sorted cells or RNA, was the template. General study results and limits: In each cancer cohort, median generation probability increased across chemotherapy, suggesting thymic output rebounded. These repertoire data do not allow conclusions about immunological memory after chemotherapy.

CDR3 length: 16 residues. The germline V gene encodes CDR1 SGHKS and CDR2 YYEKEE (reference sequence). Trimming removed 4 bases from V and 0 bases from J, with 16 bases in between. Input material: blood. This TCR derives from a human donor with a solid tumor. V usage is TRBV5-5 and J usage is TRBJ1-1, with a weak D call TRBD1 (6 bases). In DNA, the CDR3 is TGTGCCAGCAGCCTGGCGGGGGGGCTTATGAACACTGAAGCTTTCTTT. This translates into CASSLAGGLMNTEAFF. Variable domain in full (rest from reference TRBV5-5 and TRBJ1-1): DAGVTQSPTHLIKTRGQQVTLRCSPISGHKSVSWYQQVLGQGPQFIFQYYEKEERGRGNFPDRFSARQFPNYSSELNVNALLLGDSALYLCASSLAGGLMNTEAFFGQGTRLTVV.